Presented here are 30 T cell receptor beta chains from one specimen sequenced in a study of blood T cell repertoires in COVID-19. Method: immunoSEQ multiplex PCR; TCRdb's copy keeps in-frame clones and lacks some. The sample holds fewer than 90,000 clones; less than 85% are singletons and the top ten take about 19%. Source material: peripheral blood. The receptors shown here come from a woman aged 80 or over with acute or convalescent COVID-19.

The chain combines TRBV6-5 with TRBJ1-2; tentatively, D is TRBD1 (5 bases). V was shortened by 4 bases and J by 1 base, with 7 bases between the two germline ends. Germline CDR1 is MNHEY and CDR2 is SVGAGI. The length of the CDR3 is 13 residues. CDR3 sequence (DNA): TGTGCCAGCAGTTTAGACAGTAACTATGGCTACACCTTC. Protein: CASSLDSNYGYTF.

The V call is TRBV7-9, the J call TRBJ1-2; no clear D gene. V was cut by 0 bases and J by 4 bases, with 6 bases left in between. Germline CDR1 is SEHNR and CDR2 is FQNEAQ (reference sequence). The CDR3 has 13 residues. The CDR3 nucleotides read TGTGCCAGCAGCTTAGCCGCTAGCTATGGCTACACCTTC. This sequence encodes CASSLAASYGYTF. Combining the CDR3 with reference TRBV7-9 and TRBJ1-2 gives the whole variable domain DTGVSQNPRHKITKRGQNVTFRCDPISEHNRLYWYRQTLGQGPEFLTYFQNEAQLEKSRLLSDRFSAERPKGSFSTLEIQRTEQGDSAMYLCASSLAASYGYTFGSGTRLTVV.

J is TRBJ1-1 and V is TRBV11-2, with a possible D match to TRBD1 (5 bases). The CDR3 contains 18 residues. Germline V gives CDR1 SGHAT, CDR2 FQNNGV. Between the trimmed V and J ends, which lost 0 bases and 3 bases, there was a span of 20 bases. The CDR3 sequence: CASSLDGGGGRGDTEAFF. The DNA of the CDR3 is TGTGCCAGCAGCTTAGATGGAGGCGGGGGGAGAGGGGACACTGAAGCTTTCTTT.

The rearrangement uses TRBV18 and TRBJ2-7; TRBD2 aligns across 13 bases. V gave up 5 bases and J gave up 6 bases; unmatched junction bases: 4. Germline V gives CDR1 KGHSH, CDR2 LQKENI. The CDR3 totals 14 residues. CDR3 DNA sequence: TGTGCCAGCTCAGCAGGACTAGCGGGAGTCGAGCAGTACTTC. Translation: CASSAGLAGVEQYF.

The J gene is TRBJ2-2, the V gene TRBV18, with TRBD1 identical over 8 bases. The CDR3 consists of 15 residues. Germline V gene lookup returns CDR1 KGHSH and CDR2 LQKENI. With 5 bases clipped from V and 3 bases from J, the junction kept 5 bases outside the gene matches. For the CDR3, the DNA is TGTGCCAGCTCATCCTTGGGACAGGACACCGGGGAGCTGTTTTTT. It is translated as CASSSLGQDTGELFF. Together with reference TRBV18 and TRBJ2-2, the CDR3 gives the full variable domain: NAGVMQNPRHLVRRRGQEARLRCSPMKGHSHVYWYRQLPEEGLKFMVYLQKENIIDESGMPKERFSAEFPKEGPSILRIQQVVRGDSAAYFCASSSLGQDTGELFFGEGSRLTVL.

The genes are TRBV7-8 and TRBJ2-2, with D possibly being TRBD1 (5 bases). The CDR3 is made up of 13 amino acids. Germline CDR1 and CDR2: SGHVS and FQNEAQ. Trimming took off 11 bases at V and 1 base at J, with 11 bases between the two ends. The CDR3 loop reads CAVLGQNTGELFF. CDR3 in DNA: TGTGCCGTCTTAGGACAGAACACCGGGGAGCTGTTTTTT. Full variable domain (rest looked up from reference TRBV7-8 and TRBJ2-2): GAGVSQSPRYKVAKRGQDVALRCDPISGHVSLFWYQQALGQGPEFLTYFQNEAQLDKSGLPSDRFFAERPEGSVSTLKIQRTQQEDSAVYLCAVLGQNTGELFFGEGSRLTVL.

The V and J genes are TRBV29-1 and TRBJ1-5; a weak D match, TRBD1 (6 bases). CDR3 length: 15 amino acids. Germline V gene lookup returns CDR1 SQVTM and CDR2 ANQGSEA. The germline V and J ends were trimmed by 6 bases and 2 bases, with 17 bases remaining between them. The CDR3 loop is CSVRGGAFGNQPQHF. The DNA for the CDR3 is TGCAGCGTGCGGGGGGGGGCATTTGGCAATCAGCCCCAGCATTTT.

This clone was counted only a few times. The chain links TRBV20-1 to TRBJ2-5; no firm D call. CDR1 is DFQATT and CDR2 is SNEGSKA in the germline V gene (reference sequence). V lost 5 bases and J lost 6, with 10 bases in between. CDR3 length: 11 amino acids. DNA of the CDR3: TGCAGTGCTCCCATCCAGAAGACCCAGTACTTC. Translation: CSAPIQKTQYF.

The chain combines TRBV25-1 with TRBJ2-3; D is perhaps TRBD2 (5 bases). Germline loops: CDR1 MGHDK, CDR2 SYGVNS. The V end was cut by 1 base, the J end by 0 bases, with 11 bases between. The CDR3 covers 16 residues. As DNA, the CDR3 is TGTGCCAGCAGTGAATCCGGACGACTAAGCACAGATACGCAGTATTTT. It yields the protein CASSESGRLSTDTQYF.

Only one count was recorded for this clone. This sequence joins TRBV19 and TRBJ2-2, with TRBD1 as a possible D gene (5 bases). Germline assignment: CDR1 LNHDA and CDR2 SQIVND (reference sequence). The ends were cut back, 10 bases at V and 2 bases at J, with 14 bases in the middle. The CDR3 consists of 14 residues. CDR3 DNA sequence: TGTGCCACGGCAGGGCCCTTAAACACCGGGGAGCTGTTTTTT. Translation: CATAGPLNTGELFF.

This clone has a single count. The J gene is TRBJ2-3, the V gene TRBV18; D not resolved. V gave up 0 bases and J gave up 6 bases, with 4 bases separating them. Germline CDR1 reads KGHSH; CDR2 reads LQKENI. The length of the CDR3 is 12 residues. The CDR3 protein is CASSPPSDTQYF. CDR3 bases: TGTGCCAGCTCACCACCGTCGGATACGCAGTATTTT.

The gene calls are TRBV11-2 and TRBJ1-1; 9 nucleotides align to TRBD1. Germline trimming cut 7 bases from V and 11 bases from J; bases unmatched to any gene: 14. CDR3 length: 14 residues. Germline assignment: CDR1 SGHAT and CDR2 FQNNGV. The CDR3 region is CASNRNRGQLKAFF. DNA of the CDR3: TGTGCCAGCAACCGAAACAGGGGGCAGTTGAAGGCTTTCTTT.

This clone was seen just once. J is TRBJ1-3 and V is TRBV6-2 or TRBV6-3; TRBD1 might be the D (5 bases). The CDR3 runs to 16 residues. Trimming removed 0 bases at V and 3 bases at J, with 12 bases between. CDR1 is MNHEY and CDR2 is SVGEGT in the germline V gene. The CDR3 region has the DNA TGTGCCAGCAGTTACTCGAGGCGGGGGGGTGGAAACACCATATATTTT. Its protein is CASSYSRRGGGNTIYF.

The chain employs TRBV29-1 and TRBJ2-1, with D tentatively TRBD1 (8 bases). CDR3 length: 12 residues. Germline lookup yields CDR1 SQVTM and CDR2 ANQGSEA. V dropped 7 bases and J dropped 7 bases, with 14 bases sitting between them. The CDR3 loop is CSANRGGNEQFF. CDR3 nucleotide sequence: TGCAGCGCCAACAGGGGGGGGAATGAGCAGTTCTTC.

The chain combines TRBV14 with TRBJ1-2; 7 positions match TRBD1. V lost 4 bases to trimming and J lost 2 bases; unmatched junction nucleotides: 4. There are 14 residues in the CDR3. From germline, CDR1 is SGHDN and CDR2 FVKESK. DNA for the CDR3: TGTGCCAGCAGCCCTTGGGGACAGAACTATGGCTACACCTTC. The encoded protein is CASSPWGQNYGYTF.

V gene TRBV15 combines with J gene TRBJ1-4, with D possibly being TRBD1 (6 bases). Germline CDR1 LNHNV, CDR2 YYDKDF (reference sequence). The CDR3 is 15 amino acids. V gave up 4 bases and J gave up 3 bases, with 12 bases separating them. This CDR3 is CATSKTGRANEKLFF. The CDR3 region has the DNA TGTGCCACCAGCAAAACAGGGCGGGCTAATGAAAAACTGTTTTTT.

In its sample, this clone was seen a few times. The chain's CDR3 is CASSSRQSGGKTQYF. CDR3 in DNA: TGTGCCAGCAGCTCCCGACAGAGCGGGGGAAAGACCCAGTACTTC. The V call is TRBV11-3, the J call TRBJ2-5; 8 nucleotides align to TRBD2. J was trimmed by 6 bases and V by 4 bases; bases with no gene match: 10. The CDR3 has 15 residues. Germline V CDR1 and CDR2: SGHNT, YENEEA. The full variable domain, completed using reference TRBV11-3 and TRBJ2-5, is EAGVVQSPRYKIIEKKQPVAFWCNPISGHNTLYWYLQNLGQGPELLIRYENEEAVDDSQLPKDRFSAERLKGVDSTLKIQPAELGDSAVYLCASSSRQSGGKTQYFGPGTRLLVL.

The chain uses TRBV11-2 and TRBJ2-3; TRBD2 might be the D (7 bases). The V gene's germline CDR1 is SGHAT and CDR2 FQNNGV. V was pared by 5 bases and J by 5 bases, with 20 bases between. This CDR3 has 16 residues. The DNA for the CDR3 is TGTGCCAGCAGCCCCTGGGAGGGGGGCTTCCAAGATACGCAGTATTTT. Translated: CASSPWEGGFQDTQYF. Combining the CDR3 with reference TRBV11-2 and TRBJ2-3 gives the whole variable domain EAGVAQSPRYKIIEKRQSVAFWCNPISGHATLYWYQQILGQGPKLLIQFQNNGVVDDSQLPKDRFSAERLKGVDSTLKIQPAKLEDSAVYLCASSPWEGGFQDTQYFGPGTRLTVL.

V usage is TRBV7-8 and J usage is TRBJ1-1; 8 bases are shared with TRBD1. Trimming cost V 3 bases and J 9 bases; bases outside gene matches: 9. This CDR3 has 14 amino acids. CDR1 and CDR2 (germline): SGHVS, FQNEAQ. CDR3 residues: CASSLEDRVGKAFF. CDR3 bases: TGTGCCAGCAGCTTGGAGGACAGGGTGGGGAAAGCTTTCTTT. The full variable domain, with the rest looked up from reference TRBV7-8 and TRBJ1-1, is GAGVSQSPRYKVAKRGQDVALRCDPISGHVSLFWYQQALGQGPEFLTYFQNEAQLDKSGLPSDRFFAERPEGSVSTLKIQRTQQEDSAVYLCASSLEDRVGKAFFGQGTRLTVV.

This rearrangement joins TRBV2 to TRBJ1-2; D may be TRBD1 (6 bases). Trimming shortened V by 2 bases and J by 5 bases, and 15 bases separated the two germline ends. The CDR3 length is 15 residues. Per the germline V gene, CDR1 is SNHLY and CDR2 is FYNNEI. CDR3 sequence reads: CASSEILDSSYGYTF. The CDR3, as DNA: TGTGCCAGCAGTGAAATCCTGGACAGCTCTTATGGCTACACCTTC.

The chain carries TRBV5-4 and TRBJ2-7, with D possibly being TRBD1 (5 bases). V shed 4 bases and J shed 2 bases, with 10 bases lying between them. The CDR3 contains 13 residues. Germline CDR1 SGHNT, CDR2 YYREEE (reference sequence). CDR3 loop: CASSRTSTYEQYF. The CDR3 DNA sequence: TGTGCCAGCAGCCGGACATCGACCTACGAGCAGTACTTC.

This clone showed up just once. This chain uses TRBV7-2 with TRBJ1-4; tentatively, D is TRBD1 (6 bases). V was cut by 4 bases and J by 0 bases, with 15 bases left in between. Germline V gene data show CDR1 as SGHTA and CDR2 as FQGNSA. The CDR3 has 17 residues. The CDR3 loop is CASSSRTARSTNEKLFF. The CDR3 DNA reads as TGTGCCAGCAGCTCACGGACAGCTCGGTCAACTAATGAAAAACTGTTTTTT.

The chain has TRBV11-2 and TRBJ2-1; 7 nucleotides line up with TRBD2. The CDR3 is made up of 15 amino acids. V was clipped by 1 base and J by 6 bases; unmatched bases: 6. The germline gives CDR1 SGHAT, CDR2 FQNNGV. CDR3 region: CASSLAGGFLNEQFF. The CDR3 DNA is TGTGCCAGCAGCTTAGCGGGGGGTTTCCTCAATGAGCAGTTCTTC.

The V call is TRBV19, the J call TRBJ2-7; TRBD2 is a possible D gene (5 bases). This CDR3 is 14 amino acids long. Trimming removed 7 bases at V and 1 base at J, with 14 bases between. Germline CDR1 LNHDA, CDR2 SQIVND (reference sequence). The CDR3 DNA reads TGTGCCAGTAAGGGCCGGGGTGGGTCCTACGAGCAGTACTTC. Amino acid sequence: CASKGRGGSYEQYF.

This clone was seen only a few times. The chain employs TRBV3-1 (or the pseudogene TRBV3-2) and TRBJ2-7; 11 bases line up with TRBD2. CDR1 is LGHDT and CDR2 is YNNKEL in the germline V gene (reference sequence). The CDR3 loop spans 14 amino acids. V lost 0 bases, J lost 5 bases, and 0 bases stayed unmatched. CDR3 coding DNA: TGTGCCAGCAGCCAAGAACTAGCGGGGGACGAGCAGTACTTC. This translates into CASSQELAGDEQYF.

The rearrangement uses TRBV29-1 and TRBJ1-1; D is possibly TRBD1 (5 bases). Trimming pared 7 bases from V and 4 bases from J, leaving 16 bases between. The V gene's germline CDR1 is SQVTM and CDR2 ANQGSEA. The CDR3 runs 13 residues. The CDR3 protein is CSARDGGATEAFF. Written as DNA, the CDR3 is TGCAGCGCCCGGGACGGAGGGGCCACTGAAGCTTTCTTT.

The chain uses TRBV7-8 and TRBJ2-3; TRBD1 is a possible D gene (6 bases). With 4 bases removed from V and 1 base from J, the gap between germline ends came to 15 bases. CDR3 length: 16 residues. Germline V gives CDR1 SGHVS, CDR2 FQNEAQ. Here the CDR3 reads CASSSMVGAGTDTQYF. CDR3 nucleotides: TGTGCCAGCAGCTCCATGGTGGGGGCGGGCACAGATACGCAGTATTTT.

V usage is TRBV27 and J usage is TRBJ2-1; D is possibly TRBD1 (6 bases). Trimming left V 6 bases short and J 0 bases short, with 15 bases between. Germline values: CDR1 MNHEY, CDR2 SMNVEV (reference sequence). The CDR3 totals 16 residues. The CDR3 reads CASRFRGRSSYNEQFF. CDR3 sequence (DNA): TGTGCCAGCAGGTTCAGGGGTCGGAGCTCCTACAATGAGCAGTTCTTC.

V is TRBV7-2 and J is TRBJ1-2; D gene uncertain. The germline CDR1 and CDR2 sequences are SGHTA and FQGNSA. V lost 5 bases and J lost 0, with 16 bases in between. This CDR3 spans 16 amino acids. This CDR3 reads CASSILSGFANYGYTF. As DNA, the CDR3 is TGTGCCAGCAGCATACTGTCGGGGTTTGCTAACTATGGCTACACCTTC.

In this sample, this clone turned up a few times. This chain links TRBV29-1 with TRBJ1-1; D gene unclear. This CDR3 has 13 residues. Germline CDR1 is SQVTM and CDR2 is ANQGSEA. Trimming took 6 bases from V and 11 from J, leaving 22 bases between them. CDR3 in DNA: TGCAGCGTCCCAAACCGGGATCGTGTCGGGGCTTTCTTT. This gives the protein CSVPNRDRVGAFF.